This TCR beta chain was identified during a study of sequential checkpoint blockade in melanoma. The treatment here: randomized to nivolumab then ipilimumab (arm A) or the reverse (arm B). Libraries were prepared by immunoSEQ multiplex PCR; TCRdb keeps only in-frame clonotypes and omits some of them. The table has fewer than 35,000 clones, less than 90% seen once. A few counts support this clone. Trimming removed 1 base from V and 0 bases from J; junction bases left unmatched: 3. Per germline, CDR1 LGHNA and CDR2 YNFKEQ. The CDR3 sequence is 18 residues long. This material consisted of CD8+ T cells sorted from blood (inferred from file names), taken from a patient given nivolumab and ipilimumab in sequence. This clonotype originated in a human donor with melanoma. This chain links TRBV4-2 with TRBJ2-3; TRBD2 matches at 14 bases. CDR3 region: CASSQGLAGGPSTDTQYF. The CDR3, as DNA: TGTGCCAGCAGCCAAGGACTAGCGGGAGGGCCTAGCACAGATACGCAGTATTTT.